Here is one T cell receptor beta chain with its context. This sample stems from a study of blood T cell repertoires in COVID-19. Using immunoSEQ multiplex PCR, the repertoire was profiled, and TCRdb retains in-frame clones only, with some absent. The table includes about 430,000 clones, 70% to 90% detected once. The V gene's germline CDR1 is SEHNR and CDR2 FQNEAQ (reference sequence). CDR3 size: 13 residues. V was trimmed by 7 bases and J by 4 bases, leaving 14 bases between them. Sequencing input: PBMCs or T cells enriched from blood (not recorded which). The chain employs TRBV7-9 and TRBJ2-7, with D maybe TRBD1 (6 bases). The TCR was taken from a woman younger than 30 who had been exposed to COVID-19. The CDR3 bases are TGTGCCAGCAACCGGGACCAGGGGTACGAGCAGTACTTC. Its translation is CASNRDQGYEQYF.